The next 3 T cell receptor beta chains were all read from a single sample in a study of T cells in Graves' hyperthyroidism and ophthalmopathy. RNA transcripts served as the template for amplifying TCR beta CDR3 regions. The HTBI primer set served for first-round RT-PCR of the TCR CDR3. TCRdb re-called the multiplex PCR reads with MiXCR, one entry per CDR3 protein. The table includes a few hundred thousand distinct CDR3 sequences, 40% to 55% detected once. Sequenced input: peripheral blood or thyroid tissue (not recorded which). These receptors were obtained from a woman younger than 30 with Graves' hyperthyroidism.

This clonotype was recorded a few times. A read error may be the cause here, since a much bigger clone is one base away. As the CDR3 is not closed by the conserved phenylalanine or tryptophan, this likely results from a read error. The rearrangement uses TRBV20-1 and TRBJ2-7, with a tentative D call TRBD1 (6 bases). V was clipped by 6 bases and J by 1 base, with 13 bases between them. The germline CDR1 and CDR2 sequences are DFQATT and SNEGSKA (reference sequence). This CDR3 comprises 13 residues. CDR3 DNA sequence: TGCAGTGCCAGTACAGGGTTATCCTACGAGCAGTACCTC. Translating gives CSASTGLSYEQYL.

The V call is TRBV12-3 or TRBV12-4, the J call TRBJ1-4; D remains ambiguous. Deletions cut 6 bases from V and 2 bases from J, with 16 bases between. This CDR3 comprises 16 residues. The DNA of the CDR3 is TGTGCCAGCAGATACTCGAGTGGCGCGACTAATGAAAAACTGTTTTTT. It yields the protein CASRYSSGATNEKLFF.

The rearrangement links TRBV9 to TRBJ2-3; 7 bases are a match to TRBD2. The CDR3 is 15 amino acids. The ends lost 5 bases at V and 0 bases at J; junction bases unmatched: 6. CDR1 and CDR2 from the germline V gene are SGDLS and YYNGEE. As DNA, the CDR3 is TGTGCCAGCAGTCCCGCGGGAGTTAGCACAGATACGCAGTATTTT. Translated, it gives CASSPAGVSTDTQYF.